This T cell receptor (beta chain) is drawn from a study of beta chain features in type 1 diabetes (dated by TCRdb to the late 2010s). Some background on the complete study: Mean age, gender distribution, total cell number and subset yield did not differ between patients and healthy donors. A total of about 99,000,000 sorted cells were examined across all samples, and RNA yield correlated strongly with the number of cells per subset. In the study, recently diagnosed type 1 diabetes patients and matched healthy donors were compared on the TCRB repertoires of their sorted circulating CD4+ T cell subsets. Regulatory and stem cell-like memory subsets were isolated from only 8 patients and roughly eight healthy donors, whereas naive and central memory subsets came from all 28 donors. The paper's findings and limits, for the study overall: PCR may preferentially amplify shorter templates, but because patient and control samples were amplified and corrected together, any resulting skew would affect both groups equally. Naive, central memory and regulatory TCRB repertoires appeared more similar among patients than among healthy donors. Because cDNA was sequenced instead of genomic DNA, activated cells with high expression could be over-represented, although the groups did not differ in activation or CD3 levels. Only small numbers of individuals were included in the HLA sub-analyses, which left unresolved whether HLA type had any influence on TCRB rearrangement. Patients with type 1 diabetes made fewer insertions and deleted more nucleotides at VDJ recombination sites, implying thymic rearrangement abnormalities. Type 1 diabetes patients showed a moderate but significant shortening of TCRB CDR3 length in all four CD4+ subsets.

For CDR1 and CDR2, the germline V gene (reference sequence) lists LNHDA and SQIVND. The CDR3 starts with the cysteine, ends with the phenylalanine, and has 13 residues. Of all the DNA, just the CDR3 is kept, 39 bases in frame from base 1. V is reduced by 9 bases and J by 4 bases, leaving a spacing of 10 bases between them. Each donor gave one peripheral blood draw, about 100 mL on average, collected into heparinised tubes. Naive, central memory, regulatory and stem cell-like memory CD4+ T cells were sorted on a BD FACSAria II using a panel including CD45RO, CCR7, CD25, CD127, CD95 and CD27. A purity above 98% was achieved for all sorted populations. PBMCs were isolated immediately by Lymphoprep density gradient centrifugation and stained directly without culture. To minimize batch effects, samples were stained and sorted in pairs, one healthy donor with one patient per experiment. All of the isolated RNA was reverse transcribed with the High Capacity cDNA Reverse Transcription Kit, so expressed TCRB transcripts were sequenced. Deep immunoSEQ sequencing was applied to naive, central memory and regulatory T cell samples, giving an average of about 3.8 million total reads per sample. Sorted cells were lysed in RLT buffer and RNA was extracted with DNase-treated RNeasy Micro or Mini kits, depending on cell number. To prevent cross-contamination, each cell subset was processed individually, whereas patient and healthy donor samples were processed jointly. The immunoSEQ multiplex PCR was used to amplify TCRB sequences from cDNA, generating 87-bp fragments that spanned the CDR3 region. Sequencing of the amplicons was performed on the Illumina HiSeq platform. As for how the authors treated the data: PCR bias was corrected computationally using synthetic template baselines, and reads within Hamming distance 2 were collapsed, with unmergeable singletons discarded. By aligning reads against IMGT, V, D and J genes, CDR3 length, and insertions or deletions at six rearrangement sites were assigned. Within each subset, clonotype counts were normalized to sorted cell number, after which true diversity and Gini coefficients were computed with the tcR R package. The overlap coefficient, calculated on TCRB nucleotide sequences, was used to measure repertoire sharing. Not all clones reach the TCRdb copy of this immuneACCESS table, which keeps in-frame sequences only. Checked studies attribute under half of the gap to unresolved V genes and leave the rest unexplained. V, J and clone size are those of that table, while D and trimming were read from the DNA. This sample gives about 300,000 clones in total; about 8.5% of them show up just once. The ten largest clonotypes hold approximately 1% of the sample.

Worth noting for this clone: Its specific antigen is unknown. Qualities for individual bases were not recorded, and no much larger clone is one base off.

The chain employs TRBV19 and TRBJ2-6; the D gene assignment is ambiguous. The source of this sequence is a woman between 18 and 29 years old in good health. Sequencing was carried out using central memory CD4+ T cells from blood. This receptor carries the CDR3 CASRIGGANVLTF. Here is the DNA: TGTGCCAGCAGGATAGGCGGGGCCAACGTCCTGACTTTC.